What follows are 4 T cell receptor beta chains derived from one specimen sequenced in a study of control samples from healthy donors and cancer patients (dated by TCRdb to the early 2020s). The method was the immunoSEQ multiplex PCR assay. In TCRdb, the immuneACCESS table is reduced to in-frame sequences with V and J assigned. These tables do not hold every clone; where another copy was compared, an unresolved V gene accounts for under half, and the others remain unexplained. For this sample there are some 120,000 clones; roughly 87% appear just once. The ten largest clones take up 1.5% to 2% of the sample. The specimen was blood. Receptors were obtained from a young man in good health.

The rearrangement uses TRBV5-4 and TRBJ2-1; D is possibly TRBD2 (6 bases). Germline V gives CDR1 SGHNT, CDR2 YYREEE (reference sequence). The length of the CDR3 is 14 residues. The V end lost 7 bases, the J end lost 10 bases, and 21 bases lay between the germline ends. Here the CDR3 DNA reads TGTGCCAGCCTCCGGGACGGGACCGCGGGGGAGCAGTTCTTC. Its protein product is CASLRDGTAGEQFF.

This clone was seen only a few times. The rearrangement uses TRBV19 and TRBJ1-5, with D unresolved. Germline assignment: CDR1 LNHDA and CDR2 SQIVND (reference sequence). V dropped 4 bases and J dropped 0 bases, with 7 bases sitting between them. The CDR3 contains 14 residues. CDR3 residues: CASSKEYSNQPQHF. The CDR3 nucleotides are TGTGCCAGTAGTAAGGAATATAGCAATCAGCCCCAGCATTTT. Full variable domain (missing parts from reference TRBV19 and TRBJ1-5): DGGITQSPKYLFRKEGQNVTLSCEQNLNHDAMYWYRQDPGQGLRLIYYSQIVNDFQKGDIAEGYSVSREKKESFPLTVTSAQKNPTAFYLCASSKEYSNQPQHFGDGTRLSIL.

This clone was counted once. The V and J genes are TRBV4-3 and TRBJ2-2; tentative D call: TRBD1 (5 bases). Germline V gene lookup returns CDR1 LGHNA and CDR2 YSLEER. The CDR3 consists of 14 residues. V was clipped by 4 bases and J by 4 bases, with 10 bases between them. The CDR3 sequence is CASSLRQLTGELFF. The CDR3 coding sequence is TGCGCCAGCAGCCTCAGACAGCTCACCGGGGAGCTGTTTTTT.

This clone was recorded only once. The genes are TRBV6-2 or TRBV6-3 and TRBJ2-5; TRBD2 matches at 7 bases. The V segment lost 5 bases and the J segment 5 bases; nucleotides outside the gene matches: 8. Germline loops: CDR1 MNHEY, CDR2 SVGEGT. CDR3 length: 14 residues. CDR3 DNA sequence: TGTGCCAGCAGTATCGGCGGGAGAGGGGAGACCCAGTACTTC. This translates into CASSIGGRGETQYF.